The clone carrying this TCR beta chain was picked up one time. Its antigen is still unknown. The entry originates in a study of a mutant IDH1 vaccine in newly diagnosed glioma. Time point indicated: week 23, last vaccination. Each vaccine dose was 300 ug of mutant IDH1 20-mer peptide, with topical imiquimod. The assay was immunoSEQ multiplex PCR, and TCRdb's table has in-frame clones only and misses some. Among 50,000 to 70,000 clones listed, around 82% were seen once. The clonotype comes from a man aged 18-30 years with glioma. This sample comprised PBMCs, obtained from a glioma patient whose treatment included an IDH1 peptide vaccine.

The CDR3 spells CASSLRAPTGLGGNTIYF. CDR3 DNA: TGTGCCAGCAGCTTAAGGGCCCCGACAGGGCTGGGTGGAAACACCATATATTTT. V and J are TRBV7-8 and TRBJ1-3; 7 nucleotides line up with TRBD1. Per germline, CDR1 SGHVS and CDR2 FQNEAQ. The V segment lost 2 bases and the J segment 3 bases; nucleotides outside the gene matches: 13. CDR3 length: 18 residues.